One sample yielded the 20 T cell receptor beta chains listed below, sequenced in a study of blood T cell repertoires in COVID-19 (TCRdb year 2020). The library relied on the immunoSEQ multiplex PCR assay. Imported from immuneACCESS, the table was reduced by TCRdb to in-frame sequences with V and J called. These copies leave out some clones; in studies compared against another copy, an unresolved V gene accounts for under half, and the cause of the remainder is not known. The sample contains tens of thousands of clones, about 86% of them found a single time. Jointly, the top ten make up 22% of the sample. Specimen: peripheral blood. Every receptor here comes from a woman older than 75 in a cohort sampled during active or convalescent COVID-19.

In this sample, this clone turned up a few times. The chain couples TRBV5-1 to TRBJ2-5; TRBD2 might be the D (6 bases). The germline CDR1 and CDR2 sequences are SGHRS and YFSETQ. CDR3 length equals 17 residues. V lost 4 bases to trimming and J lost 1 base, with 20 bases between them. The CDR3 region has the DNA TGCGCCAGCAGCCCCGGGGCTACTAGCCCTTCCCAAGAGACCCAGTACTTC. It encodes CASSPGATSPSQETQYF.

This clone was picked up one time. The chain links TRBV28 to TRBJ2-7, with unresolved D. The V gene's germline CDR1 is MDHEN and CDR2 SYDVKM. V lost 6 bases, J lost 4 bases, and 19 bases lay in between. The CDR3 loop spans 15 amino acids. The CDR3 reads CASSSYNAPTYEQYF. CDR3 DNA sequence: TGTGCCAGCAGCTCTTATAACGCCCCCACATACGAGCAGTACTTC.

This rearrangement joins TRBV7-9 to TRBJ2-5; a weak D match, TRBD2 (6 bases). V gave up 6 bases and J gave up 4 bases, with 15 bases separating them. Germline V gene lookup returns CDR1 SEHNR and CDR2 FQNEAQ (reference sequence). CDR3 length: 14 amino acids. DNA for the CDR3: TGTGCCAGCAGGAGAGCTGAGGGAGGAGAGACCCAGTACTTC. Protein product: CASRRAEGGETQYF.

The chain uses TRBV6-5 and TRBJ2-5; no clear D. The CDR3 has 12 residues. Between the trimmed V and J ends, which lost 6 bases and 5 bases, there was a span of 10 bases. Germline assignment: CDR1 MNHEY and CDR2 SVGAGI. The CDR3 loop reads CASRHPMETQYF. CDR3 nucleotides: TGTGCCAGCAGACACCCCATGGAGACCCAGTACTTC.

J is TRBJ2-3 and V is TRBV6-4; tentatively, D is TRBD2 (5 bases). This CDR3 contains 14 residues. The V end lost 7 bases, the J end lost 3 bases, and 14 bases lay between the germline ends. Per germline, CDR1 MRHNA and CDR2 SNTAGT. The CDR3, as DNA: TGTGCCAGCAAGACTGACTCGGGGACAGATACGCAGTATTTT. It codes for CASKTDSGTDTQYF.

This clone has more than one count but fewer than ten. The rearrangement links TRBV6-5 to TRBJ1-2, with 7 bases identical to TRBD1. V was clipped by 6 bases and J by 1 base; unmatched bases: 2. The germline V gene encodes CDR1 MNHEY and CDR2 SVGAGI. CDR3 length: 13 residues. The CDR3 DNA sequence: TGTGCCAGCAGGACAGGGATTAACTATGGCTACACCTTC. Its translation: CASRTGINYGYTF.

This chain uses TRBV7-6 with TRBJ2-1; 11 bases line up with TRBD1. This CDR3 has 16 amino acids. V gave up 5 bases and J gave up 8 bases; unmatched junction bases: 11. The germline CDR1 and CDR2 sequences are SGHVS and FNYEAQ. CDR3 coding DNA: TGTGCCAGCAGCGTGTCCGGGACAGGGGGTATCTATGAGCAGTTCTTC. Translation: CASSVSGTGGIYEQFF.

The genes are TRBV28 and TRBJ1-1; D might be TRBD1 (5 bases). Germline CDR1 and CDR2: MDHEN and SYDVKM. The germline V and J ends were trimmed by 7 bases and 4 bases, with 22 bases remaining between them. The CDR3 loop spans 16 amino acids. The CDR3 loop reads CASNTPGEGPGTEAFF. The CDR3 nucleotides read TGTGCCAGCAATACCCCGGGGGAGGGGCCAGGCACTGAAGCTTTCTTT. The full variable domain, with the rest looked up from reference TRBV28 and TRBJ1-1, is DVKVTQSSRYLVKRTGEKVFLECVQDMDHENMFWYRQDPGLGLRLIYFSYDVKMKEKGDIPEGYSVSREKKERFSLILESASTNQTSMYLCASNTPGEGPGTEAFFGQGTRLTVV.

The chain links TRBV10-2 to TRBJ1-6, with a possible D match to TRBD1 (5 bases). This CDR3 contains 15 residues. Germline CDR1 reads WSHSY; CDR2 reads SAAADI. Trimming took 2 bases from V and 12 from J, leaving 17 bases between them. CDR3 loop: CASSEQDTARRPLHF. Here the CDR3 DNA reads TGCGCCAGCAGTGAGCAGGACACGGCACGACGACCCCTCCACTTT.

The CDR3 bases are TGTGCCAGCCACGACAGTAGCCCGGCCTATGGCTACACCTTC. Protein product: CASHDSSPAYGYTF. V and J are TRBV28 and TRBJ1-2; the D gene is possibly TRBD1 (5 bases). V lost 8 bases and J lost 4, with 17 bases in between. Germline loops: CDR1 MDHEN, CDR2 SYDVKM. The CDR3 has 14 amino acids.

The sample holds one count of this clone. The gene calls are TRBV4-1 and TRBJ1-1; D gene uncertain. V dropped 4 bases and J dropped 0 bases, with 12 bases sitting between them. CDR1 is MGHRA and CDR2 is YSYEKL in the germline V gene. The CDR3 contains 15 residues. The CDR3 coding sequence is TGCGCCAGCAGCCGAGACCCCCAGGTGAACACTGAAGCTTTCTTT. It translates to CASSRDPQVNTEAFF.

The chain joins TRBV7-2 to TRBJ2-1, with D tentatively TRBD1 (6 bases). Trimming stripped 5 bases from V and 2 bases from J, with 16 bases between. The CDR3 runs 16 residues. Germline CDR1 reads SGHTA; CDR2 reads FQGNSA. The CDR3 sequence: CASSEGGVATYNEQFF. As DNA, the CDR3 is TGTGCCAGCAGCGAAGGGGGTGTCGCCACCTACAATGAGCAGTTCTTC.

In its sample, this clone was seen once. The chain joins TRBV24-1 to TRBJ2-7; D is perhaps TRBD1 (6 bases). The germline V gene has CDR1 KGHDR and CDR2 SFDVKD. The CDR3 extends over 13 amino acids. The germline V and J ends were trimmed by 9 bases and 6 bases, with 17 bases remaining between them. CDR3: CATGGGASSEQYF. CDR3 nucleotides: TGTGCCACCGGTGGGGGCGCATCTTCCGAGCAGTACTTC.

The V call is TRBV4-1, the J call TRBJ2-3; the match to TRBD2 covers 8 bases. The CDR3 has 16 amino acids. Germline CDR1 MGHRA, CDR2 YSYEKL. The V segment lost 1 base and the J segment 5 bases; nucleotides outside the gene matches: 8. The CDR3 DNA reads as TGCGCCAGCAGCCAAGGTCATGGGACTAGTGTAGATACGCAGTATTTT. Protein: CASSQGHGTSVDTQYF.

In DNA, the CDR3 is TGCGCCAGCAGCCTCGGGACTTTCCAAGAGACCCAGTACTTC. Translating gives CASSLGTFQETQYF. The chain couples TRBV5-1 to TRBJ2-5, with TRBD2 as a possible D gene (6 bases). CDR1 and CDR2 from the germline V gene are SGHRS and YFSETQ. CDR3 length: 14 residues. V lost 4 bases to trimming and J lost 1 base, with 11 bases between them.

This sequence joins TRBV20-1 and TRBJ2-7; D gene uncertain. V was cut by 6 bases and J by 3 bases, with 9 bases left in between. CDR1 DFQATT and CDR2 SNEGSKA come from the germline V gene (reference sequence). The CDR3 consists of 11 residues. DNA of the CDR3: TGCAGTGCGGGCCCTCGCTACGAGCAGTACTTC. Translating it yields CSAGPRYEQYF.

The chain combines TRBV27 with TRBJ2-1; TRBD2 agrees at 7 bases. CDR1 MNHEY and CDR2 SMNVEV come from the germline V gene (reference sequence). This CDR3 region has 18 residues. After removal of 5 bases from V and 0 bases from J, the junction contained 13 bases not matched to a gene. The CDR3 coding sequence is TGTGCCAGCAGTCCCCACCGTCTGGGGGGGAGCTCCTACAATGAGCAGTTCTTC. Protein: CASSPHRLGGSSYNEQFF.

This sequence joins TRBV7-8 and TRBJ2-7; TRBD1 aligns across 9 bases. CDR3 length equals 14 residues. Per the germline V gene, CDR1 is SGHVS and CDR2 is FQNEAQ. Trimming at V came to 5 bases and at J to 7 bases, leaving 9 bases not matched to a gene. The CDR3 protein is CASSPWDRVGEQYF. For the CDR3, the DNA is TGTGCCAGCAGCCCCTGGGACAGGGTGGGAGAGCAGTACTTC.

CDR3 sequence (DNA): TGTGCCAGCAACCGGAGACAGGTTCTAAGCAATCAGCCCCAGCATTTT. Translating gives CASNRRQVLSNQPQHF. This chain connects TRBV28 to TRBJ1-5; maybe TRBD1 (6 bases). V lost 7 bases and J 1 base, leaving 17 bases between the germline ends. Germline CDR1 MDHEN, CDR2 SYDVKM. The CDR3 is made up of 16 amino acids.

J is TRBJ2-5 and V is TRBV7-6, with 10 bases aligning to TRBD1. This CDR3 has 16 residues. Germline CDR1 SGHVS, CDR2 FNYEAQ. Losses at the gene ends were 1 base for V and 1 base for J; bases not matched to a gene: 3. CDR3 loop: CASSLGRTGGQETQYF. CDR3 sequence (DNA): TGTGCCAGCAGCTTAGGGAGGACAGGGGGCCAAGAGACCCAGTACTTC.